This is a list of T cell receptor beta chains from one sample in a study of blood T cell repertoires in COVID-19. Here immunoSEQ multiplex PCR was the method, and the copy in TCRdb shows in-frame clones only, minus some. This sample yields some 200,000 clones, of which roughly 90% are seen a single time; about 3.1% belongs to the top ten. The sequencing input was PBMCs or T cells enriched from blood (not recorded which). These receptors all stem from a woman between 50 and 59 years old in a cohort exposed to, infected with or recovered from COVID-19 (not recorded which). CDR3s include the opening cysteine and the closing phenylalanine or tryptophan. The order of the fields is CDR3 length, V gene, J gene, clone size, D gene, CDR3 DNA, CDR3 protein. The D gene is left open where the match is weak. Clone size is shown for a subset of rows, as once, few, many or a class of expanded clone.

length: 13
V: TRBV28
J: TRBJ2-7
size: NA
D: TRBD1
DNA: TGTGCCAGCAGAAGGACAGGGCGAAGCGAGCAGTACTTC
CDR3: CASRRTGRSEQYF

length: 14
V: TRBV24-1
J: TRBJ2-2
size: NA
D: NA
DNA: TGTGCCACCAGCAGGGCCCCATACACCGGGGAGCTGTTTTTT
CDR3: CATSRAPYTGELFF

length: 14
V: TRBV6-5
J: TRBJ1-4
size: once
D: TRBD1
DNA: TGTGCCAGCAGACCCTTGGACAGGGCTGAAAAACTGTTTTTT
CDR3: CASRPLDRAEKLFF

length: 15
V: TRBV6-5
J: TRBJ2-7
size: NA
D: TRBD1
DNA: TGTGCCAGCAGGGGGGTCCGAAGCAGGGGGTACGAGCAGTACTTC
CDR3: CASRGVRSRGYEQYF

length: 14
V: TRBV3-1/TRBV3-2
J: TRBJ2-1
size: NA
D: NA
DNA: TGTGCCAGCGCGCGGCTGCAGGGGTGGAATGAGCAGTTCTTC
CDR3: CASARLQGWNEQFF

length: 14
V: TRBV9
J: TRBJ1-3
size: NA
D: NA
DNA: TGTGCCAGCAGCGGGATGGGCCCAGGAAACACCATATATTTT
CDR3: CASSGMGPGNTIYF

length: 17
V: TRBV7-2
J: TRBJ1-2
size: NA
D: TRBD1
DNA: TGTGCCAGCAGCTTACAGGGACAGGGAGGTACCGAGGATGGCTACACCTTC
CDR3: CASSLQGQGGTEDGYTF

length: 16
V: TRBV9
J: TRBJ1-3
size: NA
D: TRBD1
DNA: TGTGCCAGCAGCGTCGACCCCGGGACAGTCGGAAACACCATATATTTT
CDR3: CASSVDPGTVGNTIYF

length: 15
V: TRBV6-5
J: TRBJ2-3
size: NA
D: NA
DNA: TGTGCCAGCAGTAGTTCCCCCGTCGGGACAGATACGCAGTATTTT
CDR3: CASSSSPVGTDTQYF

length: 18
V: TRBV4-3
J: TRBJ2-3
size: NA
D: NA
DNA: TGCGCCAGCAGCCAAGATGTCGCCAGGGAGGTTGTCACAGATACGCAGTATTTT
CDR3: CASSQDVAREVVTDTQYF

length: 14
V: TRBV7-2
J: TRBJ1-1
size: NA
D: NA
DNA: TGTGCCAGCAGCTTATCTAATTTCGGCACTGAAGCTTTCTTT
CDR3: CASSLSNFGTEAFF

length: 15
V: TRBV19
J: TRBJ1-2
size: NA
D: TRBD1
DNA: TGTGCCAGTAGTATAGTGGGGACAGGGCCTATGGGCTACACCTTC
CDR3: CASSIVGTGPMGYTF

length: 12
V: TRBV3-1/TRBV3-2
J: TRBJ2-7
size: NA
D: NA
DNA: TGTGCCAGCAGCCAAGTAGCCCACGAGCAGTACTTC
CDR3: CASSQVAHEQYF

length: 15
V: TRBV7-6
J: TRBJ2-1
size: NA
D: NA
DNA: TGTGCCAGCAGCTTGTTACAGGGTTCCTACAATGAGCAGTTCTTC
CDR3: CASSLLQGSYNEQFF

length: 15
V: TRBV9
J: TRBJ2-1
size: NA
D: TRBD2
DNA: TGTGCCAGCAGCGCTAGCGGGGGGGCGGGAAATGAGCAGTTCTTC
CDR3: CASSASGGAGNEQFF